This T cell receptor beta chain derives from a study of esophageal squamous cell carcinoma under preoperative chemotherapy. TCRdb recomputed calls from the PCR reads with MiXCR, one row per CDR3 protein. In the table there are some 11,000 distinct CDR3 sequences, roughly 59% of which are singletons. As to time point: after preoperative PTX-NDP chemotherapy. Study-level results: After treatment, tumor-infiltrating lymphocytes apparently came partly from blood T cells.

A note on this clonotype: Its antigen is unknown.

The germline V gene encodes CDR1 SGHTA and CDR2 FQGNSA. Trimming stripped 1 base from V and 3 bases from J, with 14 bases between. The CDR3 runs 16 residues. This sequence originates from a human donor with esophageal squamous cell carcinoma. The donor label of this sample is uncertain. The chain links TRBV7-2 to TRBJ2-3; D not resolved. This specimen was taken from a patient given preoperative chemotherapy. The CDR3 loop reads CASSLGIQLGTDTQYF. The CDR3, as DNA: TGTGCCAGCAGCTTAGGGATCCAGCTCGGGACAGATACGCAGTATTTT.